This entry lists 18 T cell receptor beta chains sequenced from one sample in a study of T cell responses to AZD1222 COVID-19 vaccine. Using immunoSEQ multiplex PCR, the repertoire was profiled, and TCRdb retains in-frame clones only, with some absent. This sample has roughly 150,000 clones; 92% occur once, and the top ten carry less than 9.5%. Sample: peripheral blood, taken 28 days after the second AZD1222 dose. These receptors originate from an adult who received the AZD1222 COVID-19 vaccine.

This chain links TRBV7-2 with TRBJ2-2; maybe TRBD2 (6 bases). The CDR3 totals 14 residues. V gave up 5 bases and J gave up 6 bases, with 13 bases separating them. CDR1 SGHTA and CDR2 FQGNSA come from the germline V gene. The CDR3 region is CASSPWAGSGELFF. CDR3 DNA: TGTGCCAGCAGCCCATGGGCGGGATCCGGGGAGCTGTTTTTT.

The chain joins TRBV19 to TRBJ1-1, with D possibly being TRBD1 (5 bases). V dropped 6 bases and J dropped 0 bases, with 23 bases sitting between them. This CDR3 has 18 amino acids. Germline CDR1 and CDR2: LNHDA and SQIVND (reference sequence). In DNA form, the CDR3 reads TGTGCCAGTAGCCGCTCCGCAGGGATAAAACTCATGAACACTGAAGCTTTCTTT. This encodes CASSRSAGIKLMNTEAFF.

The chain has TRBV5-1 and TRBJ2-3, with D perhaps matching TRBD2 (6 bases). V was shortened by 0 bases and J by 1 base, with 15 bases between the two germline ends. Germline CDR1 SGHRS, CDR2 YFSETQ. The CDR3 runs to 17 residues. The DNA of the CDR3 is TGCGCCAGCAGCTTGGCCAAGGTTAGCGGACGCACAGATACGCAGTATTTT. This translates into CASSLAKVSGRTDTQYF.

The gene calls are TRBV18 and TRBJ1-3; TRBD1 matches 12 bases. CDR3 size: 17 residues. Per the germline V gene, CDR1 is KGHSH and CDR2 is LQKENI. J lost 1 base, V lost 0 bases, and 1 base had no gene match. The CDR3 DNA sequence: TGTGCCAGCTCACCACCGGGACAGGGGGCATCTGGAAACACCATATATTTT. Encoded protein: CASSPPGQGASGNTIYF.

This chain uses TRBV18 with TRBJ1-1; no firm D call. The V end was cut by 3 bases, the J end by 1 base, with 9 bases between. This CDR3 region has 14 residues. CDR1 and CDR2 from the germline V gene are KGHSH and LQKENI. In nucleotides, the CDR3 is TGTGCCAGCTCACCGCGGGTAGAGAACACTGAAGCTTTCTTT. Its protein is CASSPRVENTEAFF.

The chain carries TRBV9 and TRBJ1-1; D uncertain. This CDR3 is built from 11 residues. Germline lookup yields CDR1 SGDLS and CDR2 YYNGEE. With 5 bases removed from V and 2 bases from J, the gap between germline ends came to 4 bases. CDR3 in DNA: TGTGCCAGCAGGGGTAACACTGAAGCTTTCTTT. It translates to CASRGNTEAFF.

This clone was seen a handful of times. This rearrangement joins TRBV15 to TRBJ2-1; D is unresolved. The CDR3 contains 13 residues. V lost 0 bases and J 7 bases, leaving 7 bases between the germline ends. Germline CDR1 is LNHNV and CDR2 is YYDKDF (reference sequence). The CDR3: CATSRDLGNEQFF. The CDR3 coding sequence is TGTGCCACCAGCAGAGATTTGGGTAATGAGCAGTTCTTC.

This sequence joins TRBV6-4 and TRBJ1-2, with a weak D call TRBD1 (6 bases). The ends were cut back, 4 bases at V and 7 bases at J, with 13 bases in the middle. CDR1 is MRHNA, CDR2 SNTAGT, per germline. The CDR3 loop spans 13 amino acids. The CDR3 bases are TGTGCCAGCAGTGCCGGCGGACAGTTTGGCTACACCTTC. Its protein is CASSAGGQFGYTF.

The chain employs TRBV7-6 and TRBJ2-6; no clear D. The CDR3 contains 15 residues. Germline V CDR1 and CDR2: SGHVS, FNYEAQ. The germline V and J ends were trimmed by 3 bases and 1 base, with 7 bases remaining between them. The CDR3 DNA sequence: TGTGCCAGCAGCTTTTCGTCGTCTGGGGCCAACGTCCTGACTTTC. Translated: CASSFSSSGANVLTF.

V and J are TRBV5-6 and TRBJ1-6; 7 bases map to TRBD1. The CDR3 spans 16 residues. The V and J ends lost 4 bases and 7 bases, in that order; junction bases with no gene match: 11. Germline V CDR1 and CDR2: SGHDT, YYEEEE. The CDR3 here is CASSDPKGALNSPLHF. The CDR3 DNA sequence: TGTGCCAGCAGCGACCCGAAGGGGGCATTAAATTCACCCCTCCACTTT. The full variable domain, with the rest looked up from reference TRBV5-6 and TRBJ1-6, is DAGVTQSPTHLIKTRGQQVTLRCSPKSGHDTVSWYQQALGQGPQFIFQYYEEEERQRGNFPDRFSGHQFPNYSSELNVNALLLGDSALYLCASSDPKGALNSPLHFGNGTRLTVT.

The chain recombines TRBV2 with TRBJ1-3; unclear D gene. In germline, CDR1 is SNHLY, CDR2 FYNNEI. Trimming took 8 bases from V and 4 from J, leaving 12 bases between them. The CDR3 is made up of 13 amino acids. CDR3 sequence (DNA): TGTGCCAGCGCCCTCCTTGGAGGAAACACCATATATTTT. Its protein product is CASALLGGNTIYF.

This chain links TRBV6-2 or TRBV6-3 with TRBJ1-1; D unclear. V lost 0 bases and J lost 1, with 9 bases in between. Germline V gene data show CDR1 as MNHEY and CDR2 as SVGEGT. The CDR3 contains 15 residues. The CDR3 here is CASSYSQERNTEAFF. The CDR3 DNA follows: TGTGCCAGCAGTTACTCGCAGGAGCGGAACACTGAAGCTTTCTTT.

Note on this clone: The same CDR3 arises from other DNA sequences in this sample as well. V and J are TRBV18 and TRBJ1-5; maybe TRBD1 (5 bases). This CDR3 spans 14 amino acids. Trimming shortened V by 3 bases and J by 0 bases, and 6 bases separated the two germline ends. The V gene's germline CDR1 is KGHSH and CDR2 LQKENI. CDR3: CASSPTDSNQPQHF. For the CDR3, the DNA is TGTGCCAGCTCACCGACAGATAGCAATCAGCCCCAGCATTTT.

V and J are TRBV5-8 and TRBJ2-1, with D possibly matching TRBD1 (5 bases). The CDR3 has 17 residues. V was clipped by 6 bases and J by 5 bases, with 24 bases between them. Germline CDR1 reads SGHTS; CDR2 reads YDEGEE. The CDR3 here is CASKKGASARTNNEQFF. The CDR3 coding sequence is TGTGCCAGCAAAAAAGGGGCCAGCGCCAGGACAAACAATGAGCAGTTCTTC.

The V and J genes are TRBV4-1 and TRBJ1-5; TRBD1 aligns across 7 bases. There are 14 residues in the CDR3. Looked up from germline, CDR1 is MGHRA and CDR2 is YSYEKL. The J segment lost 5 bases and the V segment lost 4 bases, leaving 5 bases of the junction unmatched. CDR3 amino acids: CASSLSTGDQPQHF. The CDR3 DNA follows: TGCGCCAGCAGCCTATCAACAGGGGATCAGCCCCAGCATTTT.

In this sample, this clone turned up once. The chain carries TRBV3-1 (or the pseudogene TRBV3-2) and TRBJ2-2, with D perhaps matching TRBD1 or TRBD2 (5 bases each). There are 18 residues in the CDR3. Germline V lookup: CDR1 LGHDT, CDR2 YNNKEL (reference sequence). With 4 bases removed from V and 4 bases from J, the gap between germline ends came to 22 bases. The CDR3 DNA sequence: TGTGCCAGCAGCCTCCCCGGTGAGAGGGGTGAGGTCACCGGGGAGCTGTTTTTT. This gives the protein CASSLPGERGEVTGELFF.

J is TRBJ2-2 and V is TRBV28; D is uncertain. The CDR3 is 13 amino acids. Trimming removed 7 bases at V and 0 bases at J, with 6 bases between. Germline V CDR1 and CDR2: MDHEN, SYDVKM. Here the CDR3 DNA reads TGTGCCAGCATTGCGTCGAACACCGGGGAGCTGTTTTTT. Translated: CASIASNTGELFF. The complete variable domain, with remaining parts taken from reference TRBV28 and TRBJ2-2, reads DVKVTQSSRYLVKRTGEKVFLECVQDMDHENMFWYRQDPGLGLRLIYFSYDVKMKEKGDIPEGYSVSREKKERFSLILESASTNQTSMYLCASIASNTGELFFGEGSRLTVL.

V and J are TRBV19 and TRBJ2-2, with 8 bases aligning to TRBD1. The CDR3 loop spans 16 amino acids. CDR1 and CDR2 from the germline V gene are LNHDA and SQIVND (reference sequence). V shed 5 bases and J 1 base; nucleotides not matched to a gene: 6. Written as DNA, the CDR3 is TGTGCCAGTAGTCCAGAGGACAGGGAGAACACCGGGGAGCTGTTTTTT. Its protein product is CASSPEDRENTGELFF.